This passage covers 26 T cell receptor beta chains from one sample sequenced in a study of CD8+ T cells in alopecia areata. Investigators isolated RNA and reverse transcribed it into cDNA to act as the sequencing template. The table came from immunoSEQ multiplex PCR; TCRdb's copy has only in-frame clones and leaves some out. The sample includes about 150,000 clones, 85% to 90% seen only once; the top ten take about 15%. The material was CD8+ T cells sorted from blood, obtained at week 0. These receptors were collected from a human donor with alopecia areata.

The chain recombines TRBV29-1 with TRBJ2-7; TRBD2 is a possible D gene (6 bases). V gave up 6 bases and J gave up 3 bases, with 9 bases separating them. The CDR3 is 11 residues long. Germline values: CDR1 SQVTM, CDR2 ANQGSEA. The CDR3, as DNA: TGCAGCGTGACCGGGGGCTACGAGCAGTACTTC. It yields the protein CSVTGGYEQYF.

This clone showed up just a few times. The chain carries TRBV27 and TRBJ2-7; a possible D gene is TRBD2 (6 bases). V lost 6 bases and J lost 3, with 12 bases in between. The CDR3 has 13 amino acids. Germline V gene lookup returns CDR1 MNHEY and CDR2 SMNVEV (reference sequence). In DNA form, the CDR3 reads TGTGCCAGCAGCGCCGCGACTAGCTACGAGCAGTACTTC. Translating it yields CASSAATSYEQYF.

This chain uses TRBV10-3 with TRBJ1-1, with D maybe TRBD1 (6 bases). Germline CDR1 ENHRY, CDR2 SYGVKD. This CDR3 is 20 amino acids long. V was pared by 4 bases and J by 1 base, with 28 bases between. In DNA form, the CDR3 reads TGTGCCATCAGTGCACCTATCTCTGGGCAGGGGCAGATGGGGAACACTGAAGCTTTCTTT. It is translated as CAISAPISGQGQMGNTEAFF.

The V gene is TRBV5-6, the J gene TRBJ2-3; weak D call: TRBD1 (5 bases). The ends were cut back, 0 bases at V and 5 bases at J, with 10 bases in the middle. Germline lookup yields CDR1 SGHDT and CDR2 YYEEEE. CDR3 size: 14 residues. In DNA, the CDR3 is TGTGCCAGCAGCTTGGTCTCTAGGGGAGATACGCAGTATTTT. Translated, it gives CASSLVSRGDTQYF.

A few counts support this clone. V usage is TRBV7-7 and J usage is TRBJ1-6, with no clear D. Deletions cut 1 base from V and 3 bases from J, with 4 bases between. The CDR3 covers 14 residues. Germline values: CDR1 SSHAT, CDR2 FNYEAQ (reference sequence). CDR3 sequence reads: CASSLGHYNSPLHF. DNA for the CDR3: TGTGCCAGCAGCTTAGGGCACTATAATTCACCCCTCCACTTT.

Concerning this clone itself: Other DNA sequences in the sample encode the same CDR3. The V gene is TRBV5-1, the J gene TRBJ2-6; 8 nucleotides line up with TRBD2. The CDR3 has 17 residues. Trimming took 2 bases from V and 1 from J; bases not matched to a gene: 5. CDR1 and CDR2 from the germline V gene are SGHRS and YFSETQ. This chain's CDR3 is CASSFGRVGSGANVLTF. The CDR3 coding sequence is TGCGCCAGCAGCTTCGGGAGGGTTGGGTCTGGGGCCAACGTCCTGACTTTC.

Written as DNA, the CDR3 is TGTGCCAGCAGCCTCAATGGACTAACCTACGAGCAGTACTTC. Translating gives CASSLNGLTYEQYF. The gene calls are TRBV7-9 and TRBJ2-7, with a tentative D call TRBD2 (6 bases). V lost 5 bases and J 2 bases, leaving 13 bases between the germline ends. The CDR3 loop spans 14 amino acids. CDR1 and CDR2 (germline): SEHNR, FQNEAQ (reference sequence).

The chain links TRBV13 to TRBJ2-5, with TRBD1 matching 9 bases. Per germline, CDR1 PRHDT and CDR2 FYEKMQ (reference sequence). The trim removed 3 bases at V and 5 bases at J, leaving 13 bases unmatched. The CDR3 sequence is 17 residues long. CDR3 sequence: CASSFPSSGQGGETQYF. The CDR3 DNA is TGTGCCAGCAGCTTTCCCTCATCGGGACAGGGCGGGGAGACCCAGTACTTC.

This clone was observed a single time. The V gene is TRBV5-1, the J gene TRBJ1-2, with 7 bases lining up with TRBD1. V was clipped by 3 bases and J by 2 bases; unmatched bases: 13. The CDR3 has 17 residues. Looked up from germline, CDR1 is SGHRS and CDR2 is YFSETQ. The chain's CDR3 is CASSSTDRTKGNYGYTF. CDR3 sequence (DNA): TGCGCCAGCAGCTCTACGGACAGGACCAAGGGCAACTATGGCTACACCTTC.

V usage is TRBV6-5 and J usage is TRBJ2-6; D is ambiguous. This CDR3 is 12 amino acids long. CDR1 is MNHEY and CDR2 is SVGAGI in the germline V gene. V lost 8 bases, J lost 1 base, and 3 bases lay in between. The CDR3 spells CASWSGANVLTF. The CDR3 DNA follows: TGTGCCAGCTGGTCTGGGGCCAACGTCCTGACTTTC.

This rearrangement joins TRBV5-4 to TRBJ1-1; maybe TRBD1 (6 bases). V was shortened by 0 bases and J by 11 bases, with 8 bases between the two germline ends. CDR1 and CDR2 from the germline V gene are SGHNT and YYREEE (reference sequence). The CDR3 has 11 residues. In nucleotides, the CDR3 is TGTGCCAGCAGCTTGGGGACAGTTGCTTTCTTT. Its translation: CASSLGTVAFF.

The chain recombines TRBV7-9 with TRBJ2-7; D possibly matches TRBD1 or TRBD2 (5 bases each). The CDR3 runs to 16 residues. From germline, CDR1 is SEHNR and CDR2 FQNEAQ (reference sequence). Trimming took 4 bases from V and 3 from J, leaving 19 bases between them. The CDR3 spells CASSSPGPDLYYEQYF. CDR3 nucleotide sequence: TGTGCCAGCAGCTCTCCGGGACCGGACCTCTACTACGAGCAGTACTTC.

V is TRBV7-6 and J is TRBJ1-1; D ambiguous. The CDR3 has 12 residues. Germline values: CDR1 SGHVS, CDR2 FNYEAQ. The ends were cut back, 4 bases at V and 6 bases at J, with 9 bases in the middle. The CDR3 DNA is TGTGCCAGCAGCTCGCGAGCAGCTGAAGCTTTCTTT. Amino acids: CASSSRAAEAFF.

V is TRBV5-4 and J is TRBJ2-2, with a tentative D call TRBD1 (6 bases). Germline CDR1 reads SGHNT; CDR2 reads YYREEE (reference sequence). Trimming took off 0 bases at V and 8 bases at J, with 14 bases between the two ends. The CDR3 covers 15 residues. CDR3 in DNA: TGTGCCAGCAGCTTGGGAGTTGGGGGCGTGGGGGAGCTGTTTTTT. This codes for CASSLGVGGVGELFF.

V usage is TRBV19 and J usage is TRBJ1-1; 8 nucleotides line up with TRBD1. Per germline, CDR1 LNHDA and CDR2 SQIVND (reference sequence). The CDR3 consists of 16 residues. V trimming: 6 bases; J trimming: 0 bases; junction bases outside the gene matches: 9. The CDR3 spells CASSWGQDSMNTEAFF. The CDR3 DNA reads as TGTGCCAGTAGCTGGGGACAGGACTCTATGAACACTGAAGCTTTCTTT.

The sample holds one count of this clone. J is TRBJ2-3 and V is TRBV7-8, with 12 bases matching TRBD2. Germline-derived CDR1 and CDR2 are SGHVS and FQNEAQ. The length of the CDR3 is 18 residues. Trimming took 0 bases from V and 5 from J; bases not matched to a gene: 9. In DNA form, the CDR3 reads TGTGCCAGCAGCTTAGCTACGGCTAGCGGGAGGGCCGGAGATACGCAGTATTTT. As protein: CASSLATASGRAGDTQYF.

The rearrangement links TRBV7-3 to TRBJ2-1, with a possible D match to TRBD1 (5 bases). In germline, CDR1 is SGHTA, CDR2 FQGTGA. V was clipped by 5 bases and J by 10 bases, with 18 bases between them. CDR3 length: 14 residues. The CDR3 DNA follows: TGTGCCAGCAGCCCGAAAGGGGTTGTCGGGGAGCAGTTCTTC. It encodes CASSPKGVVGEQFF.

The rearrangement uses TRBV9 and TRBJ1-1; D possibly corresponds to TRBD1 (5 bases). In germline, CDR1 is SGDLS, CDR2 YYNGEE. This CDR3 contains 15 residues. V lost 0 bases, J lost 3 bases, and 12 bases lay in between. CDR3 sequence reads: CASSVVDGGDTEAFF. As DNA, the CDR3 is TGTGCCAGCAGCGTAGTAGACGGGGGGGACACTGAAGCTTTCTTT.

J is TRBJ2-7 and V is TRBV10-3; perhaps TRBD2 as D (5 bases). Germline values: CDR1 ENHRY, CDR2 SYGVKD. This CDR3 has 13 residues. V was trimmed by 3 bases and J by 0 bases, leaving 6 bases between them. CDR3 protein: CAISDGSSYEQYF. CDR3 nucleotide sequence: TGTGCCATCAGTGATGGGAGCTCCTACGAGCAGTACTTC.

The CDR3 is CASSVAALEYEQYF. Here the CDR3 DNA reads TGTGCCAGCAGCGTAGCAGCTTTGGAGTACGAGCAGTACTTC. This chain links TRBV9 with TRBJ2-7; no firm D call. Trimming left V 0 bases short and J 4 bases short, with 11 bases between. Germline loops: CDR1 SGDLS, CDR2 YYNGEE. The length of the CDR3 is 14 residues.

Only one count was recorded for this clone. The chain joins TRBV11-1 to TRBJ2-7; D is unresolved. The ends were cut back, 7 bases at V and 3 bases at J, with 7 bases in the middle. CDR3 length equals 11 residues. CDR1 is SGHAT, CDR2 FQDESV, per germline (reference sequence). The CDR3 nucleotides are TGTGCCAGCATGGGTGACTACGAGCAGTACTTC. It yields the protein CASMGDYEQYF.

CDR3 DNA: TGTGCCAGCAGCTGGGTCAGGGGAAACACTGAAGCTTTCTTT. It codes for CASSWVRGNTEAFF. The chain recombines TRBV5-8 with TRBJ1-1, with TRBD1 as a possible D gene (6 bases). V was trimmed by 3 bases and J by 2 bases, leaving 11 bases between them. The CDR3 loop spans 14 amino acids. Looked up from germline, CDR1 is SGHTS and CDR2 is YDEGEE.

The J gene is TRBJ2-7, the V gene TRBV29-1; D unresolved. V lost 4 bases to trimming and J lost 0 bases, with 13 bases between them. The length of the CDR3 is 14 residues. Germline V gene lookup returns CDR1 SQVTM and CDR2 ANQGSEA. CDR3 in DNA: TGCAGCGTTGTTTTCGGGCAGGCCTCCTACGAGCAGTACTTC. It translates to CSVVFGQASYEQYF.

The chain combines TRBV27 with TRBJ2-1; TRBD2 agrees at 7 bases. Trimming cost V 3 bases and J 5 bases; bases outside gene matches: 7. The CDR3 is 15 residues long. Germline V lookup: CDR1 MNHEY, CDR2 SMNVEV (reference sequence). The CDR3 sequence: CASSFSAGVNNEQFF. The DNA of the CDR3 is TGTGCCAGCAGTTTTTCTGCGGGGGTAAACAATGAGCAGTTCTTC.

This clone was observed a single time. The V and J genes are TRBV2 and TRBJ2-5; 7 positions match TRBD2. The CDR3 has 15 residues. Germline CDR1 and CDR2: SNHLY and FYNNEI. J lost 5 bases, V lost 2 bases, and 8 bases had no gene match. The CDR3 protein is CASSESGGRGETQYF. CDR3 DNA sequence: TGTGCCAGCAGTGAATCGGGCGGGAGAGGGGAGACCCAGTACTTC.

The gene calls are TRBV29-1 and TRBJ2-2, with a tentative D call TRBD1 (6 bases). This CDR3 has 14 residues. V was trimmed by 4 bases and J by 2 bases, leaving 11 bases between them. Germline CDR1 is SQVTM and CDR2 is ANQGSEA. CDR3 bases: TGCAGCGTTGGTGGCAGGGGAAACACCGGGGAGCTGTTTTTT. Protein: CSVGGRGNTGELFF.